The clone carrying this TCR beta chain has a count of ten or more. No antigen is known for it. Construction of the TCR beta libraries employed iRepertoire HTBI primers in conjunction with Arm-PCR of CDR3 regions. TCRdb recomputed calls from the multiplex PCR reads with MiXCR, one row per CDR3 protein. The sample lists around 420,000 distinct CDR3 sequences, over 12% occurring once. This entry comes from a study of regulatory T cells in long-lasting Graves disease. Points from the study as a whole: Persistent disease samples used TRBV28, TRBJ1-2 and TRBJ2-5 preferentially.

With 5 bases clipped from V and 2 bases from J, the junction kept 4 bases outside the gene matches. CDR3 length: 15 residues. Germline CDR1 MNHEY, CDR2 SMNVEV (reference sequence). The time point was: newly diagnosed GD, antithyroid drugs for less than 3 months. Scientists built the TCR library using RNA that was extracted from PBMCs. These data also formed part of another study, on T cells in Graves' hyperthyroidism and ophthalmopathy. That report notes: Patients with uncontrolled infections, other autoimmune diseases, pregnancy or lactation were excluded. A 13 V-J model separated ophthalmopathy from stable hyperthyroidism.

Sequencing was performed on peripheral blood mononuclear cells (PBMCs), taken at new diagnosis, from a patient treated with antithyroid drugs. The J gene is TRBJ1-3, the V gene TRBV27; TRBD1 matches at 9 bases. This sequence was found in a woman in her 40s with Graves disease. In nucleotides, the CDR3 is TGTGCCAGCAGTCAAACAGGGGGCGCTGGAAACACCATATATTTT. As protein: CASSQTGGAGNTIYF.